The rows below give T cell receptor beta chains drawn from one sample of a study of T cells in Graves' hyperthyroidism and ophthalmopathy. Via MiXCR, TCRdb re-called the multiplex PCR reads, giving one row per CDR3 protein. The sample includes hundreds of thousands of distinct CDR3 sequences, approximately 15% of them seen just once. The sample consisted of blood. These receptors all stem from a woman between 18 and 29 years old with Graves' hyperthyroidism. CDR3s include the opening cysteine and the closing phenylalanine or tryptophan. The D gene is left open where the match is weak. Not all rows give a size; the values are once, few, many and, for expanded clones, a class.

>16|TRBD1|many|TRBV12-3/TRBV12-4|TRBJ1-6
TGTGCCAGCAGTTACCGGACAGGGGGTAGAAGGTCACCCCTCCACTTT
CASSYRTGGRRSPLHF
>15|TRBD1|few|TRBV7-9|TRBJ2-7
TGTGCCAGCAGCCTGGCCATACAGGGGGATCGTGAGCAGTACTTC
CASSLAIQGDREQYF
>13|NA|many|TRBV7-8|TRBJ2-1
TGTGCCAGCAGCCAGTGGGACCGTCGGGAGCAGTTCTTC
CASSQWDRREQFF
>14|NA|NA|TRBV6-1|TRBJ2-7
TGTGCCAGCAGGGAGGGCAGGGCATGGAACGAGCAGTACTTC
CASREGRAWNEQYF
>15|TRBD1|NA|TRBV29-1|TRBJ1-6
TGCAGCGCCCTGGAACCGGGACAGGGCAATTCACCCCTCCACTTT
CSALEPGQGNSPLHF
>12|TRBD2|NA|TRBV12-3/TRBV12-4|TRBJ2-7
TGTGCCAGCGGCGGGAGGGGCTACGAGCAGTACTTC
CASGGRGYEQYF
>15|NA|NA|TRBV6-1|TRBJ2-4
TGTGCCAGCAGTACCCCAAGGGGGGCCAAAAACATTCAGTACTTC
CASSTPRGAKNIQYF
>14|TRBD1|few|TRBV27|TRBJ1-5
TGTGCCAGCCGTAAGGGGGCCAGCAATCAGCCCCAGCATTTT
CASRKGASNQPQHF
>14|TRBD2|NA|TRBV6-2/TRBV6-3|TRBJ2-3
TGTGCCAGCAGAACGAGCGGGAGTCGGGATACGCAGTATTTT
CASRTSGSRDTQYF
>16|TRBD2|many|TRBV20-1|TRBJ2-3
TGCAGTGCAGGCGGGGGAAGCGGGCTTAGCACAGATACGCAGTATTTT
CSAGGGSGLSTDTQYF
>16|NA|many|TRBV15|TRBJ2-1
TGTGCCACCAGCAGAGAGCTTATTACAGGGGACTATGAGCAGTTCTTC
CATSRELITGDYEQFF
>12|NA|NA|TRBV29-1|TRBJ2-7
TGCAGCGTTGAAGTAGGATTGGGGCGGCAGTACTTC
CSVEVGLGRQYF
>13|NA|NA|TRBV28|TRBJ1-5
TGTGCCAGCAGCCTCTTAGTTAATCAGCCCCAGCATTTT
CASSLLVNQPQHF
>15|TRBD1|NA|TRBV30|TRBJ1-5
TGTGCCTGGAGTCGGGGGACAGCCGGGGGCCAGCCCCAGCATTTT
CAWSRGTAGGQPQHF
>17|TRBD2|few|TRBV7-9|TRBJ2-1
TGTGCCAGCAGCTCGAGACTAGCGGGAGCCACCTACAATGAGCAGTTCTTC
CASSSRLAGATYNEQFF
>19|TRBD2|NA|TRBV20-1|TRBJ2-2
TGCAGTGCTAGAGATCTTCTTAGGACTAGCGGGAGTTCGACCGGGGAGCTGTTTTTT
CSARDLLRTSGSSTGELFF
>13|NA|many|TRBV3-1|TRBJ2-2
TGTGCCAGCAGCCTTGGACAAACCGGGGAGCTGTTTTTT
CASSLGQTGELFF
>15|NA|NA|TRBV6-4|TRBJ2-7
TGTGCCAGCAGTGACAGGTGGGGGTTAATCTACGAGCAGTACTTC
CASSDRWGLIYEQYF
>13|NA|NA|TRBV29-1|TRBJ1-1
TGCAGCGTTGAAAGGAAAATGAACACTGAAGCTTTCTTT
CSVERKMNTEAFF
>21|TRBD2|NA|TRBV12-3/TRBV12-4|TRBJ2-6
TGTGCCAGCAGTCCCCGTCGGGGTAGCGGGACCTCCCGCTCTGGGGCCAACGTCCTGACTTTC
CASSPRRGSGTSRSGANVLTF
>14|NA|few|TRBV24-1|TRBJ1-5
TGTGCCACCAGTGACCTGGACAGCCATCAGCCCCAGCATTTT
CATSDLDSHQPQHF
>15|NA|few|TRBV5-4|TRBJ1-1
TGTGCCAGCAGCGAGGAACAGGGAATTACGACTGAAGCTTTCTTT
CASSEEQGITTEAFF